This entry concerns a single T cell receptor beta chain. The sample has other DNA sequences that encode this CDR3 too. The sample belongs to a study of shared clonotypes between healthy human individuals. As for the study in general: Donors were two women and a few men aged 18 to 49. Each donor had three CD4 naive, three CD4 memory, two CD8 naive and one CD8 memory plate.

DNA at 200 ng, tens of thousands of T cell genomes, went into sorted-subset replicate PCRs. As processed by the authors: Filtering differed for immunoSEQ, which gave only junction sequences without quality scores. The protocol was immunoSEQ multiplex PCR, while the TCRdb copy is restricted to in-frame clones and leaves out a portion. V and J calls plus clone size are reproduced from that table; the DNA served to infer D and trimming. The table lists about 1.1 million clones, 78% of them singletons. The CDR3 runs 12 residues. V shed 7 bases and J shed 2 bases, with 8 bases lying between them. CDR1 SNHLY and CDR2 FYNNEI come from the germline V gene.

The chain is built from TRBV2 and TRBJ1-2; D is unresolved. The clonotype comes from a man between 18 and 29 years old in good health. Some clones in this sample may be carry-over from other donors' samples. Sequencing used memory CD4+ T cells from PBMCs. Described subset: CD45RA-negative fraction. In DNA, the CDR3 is TGTGCCAGCACGGGGTCCAACTATGGCTACACCTTC. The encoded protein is CASTGSNYGYTF.